Given below is one T cell receptor (beta chain) in context. Its antigen is still unknown. The data stem from a study of cytomegalovirus exposure and HLA in healthy donors. Study-wide results and limits: In an earlier analysis, in around 590 donors, most V segments appeared productive either ~87% or ~30% of the time. A list of approximately 160 TCR beta chains associated with cytomegalovirus was given. Several top significant clusters appeared, in a later analysis, to be linked to common viral pathogens.

Primers for the PCR totalled 60 Vbeta and 13 Jbeta. Authors' methods: Approximately 87 million unique TCR beta chains, 10 million to 14 million shared, were counted in a later analysis. This table comes from immunoSEQ multiplex PCR, and its TCRdb copy is limited to in-frame clones, with some not included. The D gene and trimming were derived from the DNA, and the V and J assignments and clone size from that table. The table has over 85,000 clones, around 77% seen once. CDR3 length: 15 residues. Trimming shortened V by 0 bases and J by 4 bases, and 11 bases separated the two germline ends. Germline CDR1 reads SGHNT; CDR2 reads YYREEE (reference sequence).

The chain uses TRBV5-4 and TRBJ1-5; D may be TRBD1 (5 bases). The clonotype was recovered from a man in his forties or fifties in good health and CMV-seronegative. The specimen was PBMCs. Here the CDR3 DNA reads TGTGCCAGCAGCTTGGAGCCGACAGCAAATCAGCCCCAGCATTTT. Protein sequence: CASSLEPTANQPQHF. The whole variable domain, remainder taken from reference TRBV5-4 and TRBJ1-5, is ETGVTQSPTHLIKTRGQQVTLRCSSQSGHNTVSWYQQALGQGPQFIFQYYREEENGRGNFPPRFSGLQFPNYSSELNVNALELDDSALYLCASSLEPTANQPQHFGDGTRLSIL.